These T cell receptor beta chains were read from a single sample in a study of T cells after posttransplantation cyclophosphamide. Repertoires were generated with immunoSEQ multiplex PCR, while TCRdb's copy carries only in-frame clones and drops some. In the table there are tens of thousands of clones, roughly 91% of which are singletons. Sequenced here: PBMCs, sampled 62 days after allogeneic stem cell transplant with posttransplant cyclophosphamide. All receptors come from a male patient between 60 and 69 years old who received an allogeneic stem cell transplant from a related donor and was CMV-positive. Among the T cells, some may be from the graft donor. Each CDR3 is given with its conserved first and last residue. The order of the fields is clone size, V gene, CDR3 protein. Clone sizes are given selectively: once, few, many, or a class where the clone is expanded.

.,TRBV7-9,CASNLGGQGEAFF
.,TRBV29-1,CSVLTVTDTQYF
.,TRBV18,CASSPRSGAGEAFF
.,TRBV6-1,CASSVKAGAANTEAFF
.,TRBV5-6,CASSSSSDISNNEKLFF
.,TRBV6-1,CASSERDRGELFF
.,TRBV5-4,CASSYDSGASYNEQFF
.,TRBV4-1,CASSRDSPFYGYTF
.,TRBV30,CAWSRRSSYNEQFF
once,TRBV2,CASSDPGGAAEAFF
.,TRBV11-3,CASSSQNNEQFF
few,TRBV6-1,CASSRSGNTGELFF
.,TRBV5-1,CASSLELAAGRTDTQYF
.,TRBV7-8,CASSLQERAPGNTIYF
once,TRBV6-5,CASRGGRAETWGAFF
.,TRBV19,CATEGANYGYTF
.,TRBV15,CATSPRTGREEKLFF
.,TRBV6-1,CASSATGLGEQYF
.,TRBV7-8,CASSLGTDTGYTF
.,TRBV29-1,CSERGSTDTQYF
.,TRBV11-2,CASRSTGGNTEAFF
.,TRBV6-1,CASSAIRSGGGTDTQYF
.,TRBV19,CASSPDRADTQYF
.,TRBV9,CASSLTRAASNEQFF
.,TRBV19,CASSIIMGQGTHGYTF
.,TRBV11-2,CASSLGRTSGTDTQYF
.,TRBV7-9,CASRGQQSNTEAFF
.,TRBV27,CASSLGGGTNEKLFF
.,TRBV11-3,CASSKDRDTQYF
.,TRBV9,CASSARGQGWTEAFF
.,TRBV2,CASSVTGLGGYTF
.,TRBV2,CASSEYGGYTF
.,TRBV2,CASFGEPKTQYF
.,TRBV5-1,CASSLSEGRGGYTF
.,TRBV7-9,CASSPPGLSSGNTIYF
.,TRBV5-1,CASSSGQGSGETQYF
once,TRBV7-7,CASSPERDRARNYGYTF
.,TRBV5-1,CASSWGDRGTGELFF
.,TRBV7-6,CASSPSRVQGYGYTF
.,TRBV6-5,CASSPDRDGYTF
.,TRBV2,CASSESQGANEQFF
.,TRBV30,CAWSTGGGEKLFF
once,TRBV14,CASSQGSPGYTGELFF
.,TRBV7-2,CASSPELAGGYNEQFF
.,TRBV6-5,CASSYSWGLREKLFF
once,TRBV27,CASSFGTKPLDTQYF
.,TRBV28,CASRPDREAQHF
once,TRBV6-5,CASRDRSGGTDTQYF
.,TRBV5-4,CASSPPGDRGETEAFF
.,TRBV5-1,CASSFVPQGNTGELFF
.,TRBV15,CATSRDGLGQAYNEQFF
.,TRBV4-2,CASSQDFSGGANEQFF
.,TRBV6-5,CASSRRQHKNTEAFF
.,TRBV29-1,CSVEGTGGRDTQYF